These T cell receptor beta chains were read from a single sample in a study of T-cell memory formation after mild COVID-19. TCRdb processed the 5' RACE reads anew with MiXCR; each CDR3 protein has one entry. The data contain hundreds of thousands of distinct CDR3 sequences, 15% to 20% of them singletons. The sample consisted of PBMCs or a T cell subset sorted from them (not recorded which). The origin of the receptors is an adult woman who had mild COVID-19 (a few samples of this study predate the infection). Cell type and time point are not known. CDR3s include the opening cysteine and the closing phenylalanine or tryptophan. The order of the fields is V gene, D gene, J gene, clone size, CDR3 DNA, CDR3 protein. A D gene is named only where the DNA matches it firmly. A row's size may be missing; if present it is once, few, many or a size class.

v_gene: TRBV5-1
d_gene: .
j_gene: TRBJ2-2
abundance: .
CDR3nt: TGCGCCAGCAGCTTGGCAGGGTTCGCCGGGGAGCTGTTTTTT
CDR3aa: CASSLAGFAGELFF

v_gene: TRBV20-1
d_gene: TRBD2
j_gene: TRBJ2-7
abundance: few
CDR3nt: TGCAGTGCTACTAGCGGGAGCGCCTACGAGCAGTACTTC
CDR3aa: CSATSGSAYEQYF

v_gene: TRBV6-6
d_gene: .
j_gene: TRBJ1-5
abundance: .
CDR3nt: TGTGCCAGCAGTTATCCGGGGGGGGATAGCAATCAGCCCCAGCATTTT
CDR3aa: CASSYPGGDSNQPQHF

v_gene: TRBV12-3/TRBV12-4
d_gene: .
j_gene: TRBJ1-1
abundance: few
CDR3nt: TGTGCCAGCACCCGGACAACCCAGACAGCTTTCTTT
CDR3aa: CASTRTTQTAFF

v_gene: TRBV6-5
d_gene: .
j_gene: TRBJ2-2
abundance: .
CDR3nt: TGTGCCAGCAGTTACCGGGACACCGGGGAGCTGTTTTTT
CDR3aa: CASSYRDTGELFF

v_gene: TRBV19
d_gene: TRBD1
j_gene: TRBJ1-5
abundance: .
CDR3nt: TGTGCCAGTAGTCCGGACAGGGTTCGGCCCCAGCATTTT
CDR3aa: CASSPDRVRPQHF

v_gene: TRBV5-1
d_gene: .
j_gene: TRBJ2-5
abundance: .
CDR3nt: TGCGCCAGCAGCGCCGGCCCGGGGGAGACCCAGTACTTC
CDR3aa: CASSAGPGETQYF

v_gene: TRBV5-1
d_gene: .
j_gene: TRBJ1-1
abundance: few
CDR3nt: TGCGCCAGCAGCGGCTTGGGGGCGGACACTGAAGCTTTCTTT
CDR3aa: CASSGLGADTEAFF

v_gene: TRBV6-2/TRBV6-3
d_gene: TRBD1
j_gene: TRBJ2-1
abundance: few
CDR3nt: TGTGCCAGCAGTTACATAGGGACAGGGGGCAATGAGCAGTTCTTC
CDR3aa: CASSYIGTGGNEQFF

v_gene: TRBV7-2
d_gene: .
j_gene: TRBJ1-2
abundance: .
CDR3nt: TGTGCCAGCAGCTTAGAGGTTACGGGGGCTGGCTACACCTTC
CDR3aa: CASSLEVTGAGYTF

v_gene: TRBV3-1
d_gene: .
j_gene: TRBJ2-1
abundance: few
CDR3nt: TGTGCCAGCAGCCTAGGACAGCCTTACAATGAGCAGTTCTTC
CDR3aa: CASSLGQPYNEQFF

v_gene: TRBV4-3
d_gene: .
j_gene: TRBJ2-7
abundance: many
CDR3nt: TGCGCCAGCAGCGTATGGGGCGGGGCCGGCTCCTACGAGCAGTACTTC
CDR3aa: CASSVWGGAGSYEQYF

v_gene: TRBV2
d_gene: TRBD1
j_gene: TRBJ1-1
abundance: .
CDR3nt: TGTGCCAGCGGACAGGGGGCCAGGACTGAAGCTTTCTTT
CDR3aa: CASGQGARTEAFF

v_gene: TRBV11-2
d_gene: .
j_gene: TRBJ2-1
abundance: many
CDR3nt: TGTGCCAGCAGCTTGTCAGACAATGAGCAGTTCTTC
CDR3aa: CASSLSDNEQFF

v_gene: TRBV5-1
d_gene: .
j_gene: TRBJ2-3
abundance: .
CDR3nt: TGCGCCAGCTACTGGGGTCCGTTCACAGATACGCAGTATTTT
CDR3aa: CASYWGPFTDTQYF

v_gene: TRBV7-2
d_gene: .
j_gene: TRBJ2-5
abundance: .
CDR3nt: TGTGCCAGCAGCACGACAGTCCAAGAGACCCAGTACTTC
CDR3aa: CASSTTVQETQYF

v_gene: TRBV6-1
d_gene: TRBD1
j_gene: TRBJ1-2
abundance: .
CDR3nt: TGTGCCAGCAGTGAATCGGGACAGGGGGCTGGTTTCTATGGCTACACCTTC
CDR3aa: CASSESGQGAGFYGYTF

v_gene: TRBV4-2
d_gene: TRBD2
j_gene: TRBJ2-5
abundance: few
CDR3nt: TGTGCCAGCAGCCAAGACTCGCGGGAGGTGGAGACCCAGTACTTC
CDR3aa: CASSQDSREVETQYF

v_gene: TRBV7-2
d_gene: TRBD2
j_gene: TRBJ2-3
abundance: few
CDR3nt: TGTGCCAGCAGCTTAGGACGCGGGGGGGCAACAGATACGCAGTATTTT
CDR3aa: CASSLGRGGATDTQYF

v_gene: TRBV4-3
d_gene: TRBD1
j_gene: TRBJ2-7
abundance: few
CDR3nt: TGCGCCAGCAGCCAAGAGACAGGGTGGAGCTACGAGCAGTACTTC
CDR3aa: CASSQETGWSYEQYF

v_gene: TRBV4-1
d_gene: .
j_gene: TRBJ1-1
abundance: .
CDR3nt: TGCGCCAGCAGCTCCGAGGGAGCCCAAACCCCCACTGAAGCTTTCTTT
CDR3aa: CASSSEGAQTPTEAFF

v_gene: TRBV6-5
d_gene: .
j_gene: TRBJ1-5
abundance: .
CDR3nt: TGTGCCAGCAGTAAGGGGACAAATAGCAATCAGCCCCAGCATTTT
CDR3aa: CASSKGTNSNQPQHF

v_gene: TRBV5-1
d_gene: .
j_gene: TRBJ2-7
abundance: .
CDR3nt: TGCGCCAGTGCTATAAGCGACGAGCAGTACTTC
CDR3aa: CASAISDEQYF

v_gene: TRBV29-1
d_gene: TRBD2
j_gene: TRBJ2-1
abundance: .
CDR3nt: TGCAGCGGATCCGTGGCGGGAGATAACAATGAGCAGTTCTTC
CDR3aa: CSGSVAGDNNEQFF

v_gene: TRBV24-1
d_gene: TRBD1
j_gene: TRBJ2-5
abundance: .
CDR3nt: TGTGCCACCAGTGACTATGGGACAGGAGGAGAGACCCAGTACTTC
CDR3aa: CATSDYGTGGETQYF

v_gene: TRBV23-1
d_gene: TRBD1
j_gene: TRBJ1-5
abundance: .
CDR3nt: TGCGCCAGCAGTCACGGGACAGGGAATAGCAATCAGCCCCAGCATTTT
CDR3aa: CASSHGTGNSNQPQHF